Described below is a single T cell receptor beta chain sequence and its context. Antigen specificity is unknown. This entry comes from a study of a mutant IDH1 vaccine in newly diagnosed glioma. Study at large: Treated patients had a mean age of approximately 41 years and a sex split that was roughly 60% male and 37.5% female. Previous treatment comprised radiotherapy, temozolomide, or both, mostly both.

Germline V gives CDR1 MNHNY, CDR2 SVGAGI (reference sequence). V lost 6 bases and J 2 bases, leaving 5 bases between the germline ends. CDR3 length: 12 residues. Regarding time point: week 23, last vaccination. In every dose of vaccine, 300 ug of mutant IDH1 20-mer peptide was given alongside topical imiquimod. Profiled with immunoSEQ multiplex PCR; TCRdb holds only in-frame clones, not every one. Among around 85,000 clones listed, 75% to 85% were seen once. The rearrangement uses TRBV6-6 and TRBJ1-5; D is uncertain. The sequence was obtained from a man aged 30 to 45 with glioma. Some clones in this sample may be carry-over from other donors' samples. Sequenced here: PBMCs, sampled from a glioma patient whose treatment included an IDH1 peptide vaccine. CDR3 amino acids: CASSGGNQPQHF. The CDR3 nucleotides are TGTGCCAGCAGCGGAGGCAATCAGCCCCAGCATTTT.